Below, 20 T cell receptor beta chains from the same sample are listed, as sequenced in a study of shared clonotypes between healthy human individuals. Assay: immunoSEQ multiplex PCR; the TCRdb copy retains only in-frame clones and omits some. The sample records under 2,500,000 clones, 95% being singletons. The sequenced sample was naive CD4+ T cells sorted from blood. Subset reported: CD45RA+ positively selected. These receptors came from a young man in good health.

V gene TRBV6-1 combines with J gene TRBJ2-7, with 9 bases matching TRBD1. The germline CDR1 and CDR2 sequences are MNHNS and SASEGT. J was trimmed by 0 bases and V by 1 base; bases with no gene match: 4. The CDR3 consists of 16 residues. CDR3 amino acids: CASSEVGTGRSYEQYF. CDR3 nucleotide sequence: TGTGCCAGCAGTGAAGTTGGGACAGGGCGCTCCTACGAGCAGTACTTC.

The chain is built from TRBV7-8 and TRBJ1-2; the D is unclear. CDR3 length: 14 residues. Deletions cut 1 base from V and 4 bases from J, with 10 bases between. The V gene's germline CDR1 is SGHVS and CDR2 FQNEAQ. The CDR3 sequence: CASSLDGQLYGYTF. The CDR3 DNA follows: TGTGCCAGCAGCTTAGACGGTCAGCTCTATGGCTACACCTTC.

A note on this clone: Other DNA sequences in the same sample also yield this CDR3. The V gene is TRBV20-1, the J gene TRBJ2-1; D call uncertain. Germline V gene data show CDR1 as DFQATT and CDR2 as SNEGSKA (reference sequence). V was trimmed by 5 bases and J by 8 bases, leaving 10 bases between them. The CDR3 totals 11 residues. The CDR3 DNA follows: TGCAGTGCTTCCCCCGGAGATGAGCAGTTCTTC. It is translated as CSASPGDEQFF.

V gene TRBV2 combines with J gene TRBJ1-5; 7 bases are a match to TRBD1. This CDR3 comprises 14 residues. In germline, CDR1 is SNHLY, CDR2 FYNNEI. J lost 7 bases, V lost 5 bases, and 8 bases had no gene match. The CDR3 loop is CASSRRGRWQPQHF. For the CDR3, the DNA is TGTGCCAGCAGTAGGAGGGGGCGATGGCAGCCCCAGCATTTT. Full variable domain (missing parts from reference TRBV2 and TRBJ1-5): EPEVTQTPSHQVTQMGQEVILRCVPISNHLYFYWYRQILGQKVEFLVSFYNNEISEKSEIFDDQFSVERPDGSNFTLKIRSTKLEDSAMYFCASSRRGRWQPQHFGDGTRLSIL.

The chain recombines TRBV5-6 with TRBJ2-7, with D unresolved. V was shortened by 0 bases and J by 0 bases, with 7 bases between the two germline ends. Germline V lookup: CDR1 SGHDT, CDR2 YYEEEE. CDR3 size: 14 residues. The CDR3 coding sequence is TGTGCCAGCAGCTTGGCGGCAGGCTCCTACGAGCAGTACTTC. Residues: CASSLAAGSYEQYF.

The V gene is TRBV5-1, the J gene TRBJ2-5; 9 nucleotides align to TRBD2. The CDR3 is made up of 16 amino acids. J gave up 5 bases and V 2 bases, and 10 bases lay outside the gene matches. CDR1 SGHRS and CDR2 YFSETQ come from the germline V gene. CDR3 nucleotide sequence: TGCGCCAGCAGCTTTACCTCAGCGGGAGGCGGGGAGACCCAGTACTTC. It is translated as CASSFTSAGGGETQYF.

The chain links TRBV2 to TRBJ2-3; either TRBD1 or TRBD2 may fit D (5 bases each). Germline V CDR1 and CDR2: SNHLY, FYNNEI. V lost 5 bases and J 12 bases, leaving 12 bases between the germline ends. This CDR3 region has 11 residues. The CDR3 DNA follows: TGTGCCAGCAGTCGGGACCTCAGTCAGTATTTT. Translated: CASSRDLSQYF.

The chain has TRBV7-9 and TRBJ2-7; 8 bases are shared with TRBD2. V lost 5 bases and J lost 3; bases outside the gene matches: 9. Looked up from germline, CDR1 is SEHNR and CDR2 is FQNEAQ (reference sequence). This CDR3 is built from 15 residues. The CDR3 nucleotides are TGTGCCAGCAGCGTACCGGGACTAGGTTTCTACGAGCAGTACTTC. Translation: CASSVPGLGFYEQYF.

In DNA form, the CDR3 reads TGTGCCAGCAGCTTGAGGGCAACAGGGTCTTATGGCTACACCTTC. Amino acid sequence: CASSLRATGSYGYTF. The rearrangement links TRBV7-9 to TRBJ1-2, with D perhaps matching TRBD1 (6 bases). The CDR3 consists of 15 residues. V shed 3 bases and J shed 5 bases, with 16 bases lying between them. Germline V CDR1 and CDR2: SEHNR, FQNEAQ (reference sequence).

The chain recombines TRBV5-1 with TRBJ2-1; 8 bases line up with TRBD1. This CDR3 has 16 amino acids. V gave up 2 bases and J gave up 1 base; unmatched junction bases: 5. Per the germline V gene, CDR1 is SGHRS and CDR2 is YFSETQ. The CDR3 DNA reads TGCGCCAGCAGCTTAGACACAGGGGGATCCTACAATGAGCAGTTCTTC. As protein: CASSLDTGGSYNEQFF.

The chain joins TRBV19 to TRBJ2-7, with TRBD2 matching over 9 bases. This CDR3 is built from 18 residues. J lost 5 bases, V lost 5 bases, and 19 bases had no gene match. From germline, CDR1 is LNHDA and CDR2 SQIVND (reference sequence). The CDR3, as DNA: TGTGCCAGTAGTCCTCAGAAGCGGGAGGCCCAAATGCGGCACGAGCAGTACTTC. As protein: CASSPQKREAQMRHEQYF.

The genes are TRBV6-1 and TRBJ2-2; 8 bases agree with TRBD1. The CDR3 is made up of 14 amino acids. Germline lookup yields CDR1 MNHNS and CDR2 SASEGT. V dropped 1 base and J dropped 8; count of bases not matched to a gene: 3. Here the CDR3 DNA reads TGTGCCAGCAGTGAAGTCCGGGACAGGGGGGAGCTGTTTTTT. Translated: CASSEVRDRGELFF.

The V call is TRBV5-1, the J call TRBJ2-1, with D possibly being TRBD1 (5 bases). Germline values: CDR1 SGHRS, CDR2 YFSETQ. There are 14 residues in the CDR3. V lost 0 bases, J lost 5 bases, and 9 bases lay in between. This chain's CDR3 is CASSLGQPDNEQFF. The CDR3, as DNA: TGCGCCAGCAGCTTGGGACAGCCGGACAATGAGCAGTTCTTC.

The chain links TRBV10-3 to TRBJ1-1; D may be TRBD1 (6 bases). CDR3 size: 14 residues. The germline V and J ends were trimmed by 7 bases and 1 base, with 13 bases remaining between them. Germline lookup yields CDR1 ENHRY and CDR2 SYGVKD. In DNA form, the CDR3 reads TGTGCCATCAACGGGGGCGGTAGGAACACTGAAGCTTTCTTT. Protein product: CAINGGGRNTEAFF.

The chain couples TRBV21-1 to TRBJ2-1; the table calls TRBD1, which could not be checked here. TRBV21-1 is a recognized pseudogene. CDR3 size: 13 residues. The DNA of the CDR3 is TGTGCCAGCAGCACGGTACAGGCGAATGAGCAGTTCTTC. Translating gives CASSTVQANEQFF.

This clone was observed once. The chain employs TRBV27 and TRBJ1-6, with no clear D. Trimming stripped 3 bases from V and 7 bases from J, with 10 bases between. The CDR3 runs 14 residues. Germline CDR1 reads MNHEY; CDR2 reads SMNVEV (reference sequence). CDR3 in amino acids: CASSFGSPNSPLHF. The DNA of the CDR3 is TGTGCCAGCAGTTTCGGGAGTCCAAATTCACCCCTCCACTTT.

The V gene is TRBV11-2, the J gene TRBJ2-7, with D perhaps being TRBD1 or TRBD2 (5 bases each). This CDR3 is 16 amino acids long. V gave up 1 base and J gave up 2 bases, with 15 bases separating them. Germline V gene data show CDR1 as SGHAT and CDR2 as FQNNGV. The CDR3 DNA reads as TGTGCCAGCAGCTTAGGGGGACCGGGAAAAGCCTACGAGCAGTACTTC. It translates to CASSLGGPGKAYEQYF.

V and J are TRBV6-1 and TRBJ2-5; D might be TRBD1 (5 bases). Trimming removed 9 bases from V and 5 bases from J, with 10 bases in between. Per germline, CDR1 MNHNS and CDR2 SASEGT. There are 11 residues in the CDR3. CDR3 bases: TGTGCCAGTTCCAGGGCGGAGACCCAGTACTTC. As protein: CASSRAETQYF.

This clone was seen just once. CDR3 in DNA: TGTGCCAGCAGCTTACCGGGACAAGTCTATGGCTACACCTTC. Translation: CASSLPGQVYGYTF. The chain links TRBV5-6 to TRBJ1-2, with a tentative D call TRBD1 (6 bases). The CDR3 is 14 residues long. Between the trimmed V and J ends, which lost 2 bases and 4 bases, there was a span of 12 bases. Germline V gene lookup returns CDR1 SGHDT and CDR2 YYEEEE. Drawing the rest from reference TRBV5-6 and TRBJ1-2, the complete variable domain is DAGVTQSPTHLIKTRGQQVTLRCSPKSGHDTVSWYQQALGQGPQFIFQYYEEEERQRGNFPDRFSGHQFPNYSSELNVNALLLGDSALYLCASSLPGQVYGYTFGSGTRLTVV.

CDR3 DNA: TGTGCCAGCAGCTTAGATGGTACTGGAGCCAAAAACATTCAGTACTTC. Residues: CASSLDGTGAKNIQYF. The chain recombines TRBV7-9 with TRBJ2-4, with D unclear. The CDR3 totals 16 residues. V gave up 1 base and J gave up 0 bases, with 10 bases separating them. Germline V lookup: CDR1 SEHNR, CDR2 FQNEAQ (reference sequence). The variable domain in full, with the rest retrieved from reference TRBV7-9 and TRBJ2-4, is DTGVSQNPRHKITKRGQNVTFRCDPISEHNRLYWYRQTLGQGPEFLTYFQNEAQLEKSRLLSDRFSAERPKGSFSTLEIQRTEQGDSAMYLCASSLDGTGAKNIQYFGAGTRLSVL.